This T cell receptor beta chain was documented in a study of blood T cell repertoires in COVID-19. About the research overall: Nucleic acid was either cDNA or gDNA, and it came from T cells, B-cell-depleted T cells, or PBMCs.

Per the original methods: Counts of nucleated cells, estimated from reference gene primer amplification, were obtained. The method was immunoSEQ multiplex PCR; TCRdb's version includes in-frame clones alone and lacks a portion of them. The V and J calls and clone size are taken from that table; D and trimming were inferred from the DNA. The sample yields about 82,000 clones, around 82% seen once. Seattle cases were enrolled at active infection and followed longitudinally. Trimming pared 0 bases from V and 6 bases from J, leaving 15 bases between. The germline V gene encodes CDR1 MGHRA and CDR2 YSYEKL. This CDR3 spans 15 amino acids.

The source of this sequence is a man aged 55 to 70 with COVID-19, enrolled during active disease. Sequencing was performed on peripheral blood. The genes are TRBV4-1 and TRBJ2-7, with a possible D match to TRBD2 (5 bases). CDR3 residues: CASSQDEGYVAEQYF. Here the CDR3 DNA reads TGCGCCAGCAGCCAAGATGAGGGTTACGTTGCCGAGCAGTACTTC.